The 9 T cell receptor beta chains reported below all come from one sample, sequenced in a study of blood T cell repertoires in COVID-19 (dated by TCRdb to the early 2020s). Library prep was done by the immunoSEQ multiplex PCR assay. In TCRdb, the immuneACCESS table is reduced to in-frame sequences with V and J assigned. These tables do not hold every clone; where another copy was compared, an unresolved V gene accounts for under half, and the others remain unexplained. The sample yields 120,000 to 150,000 clones; 75% to 90% were counted once. Approximately 40% of the sample belongs to the ten largest clones. The material sequenced was peripheral blood. The source of these receptors is a man aged 45-65 years who had recovered from COVID-19.

The chain has TRBV6-1 and TRBJ2-2; weak D call: TRBD1 (6 bases). V lost 5 bases, J lost 2 bases, and 12 bases lay in between. Germline V gene lookup returns CDR1 MNHNS and CDR2 SASEGT. This CDR3 contains 15 residues. For the CDR3, the DNA is TGTGCCAGCAGTTCGGCAGGGACAAACACCGGGGAGCTGTTTTTT. Protein: CASSSAGTNTGELFF.

This clone was seen only once. The V gene is TRBV13, the J gene TRBJ2-2; the D gene is possibly TRBD2 (6 bases). Germline-derived CDR1 and CDR2 are PRHDT and FYEKMQ (reference sequence). The CDR3 sequence is 19 residues long. Trimming left V 5 bases short and J 2 bases short, with 24 bases between. CDR3 amino acids: CASSARDGGTRKNTGELFF. As DNA, the CDR3 is TGTGCCAGCAGCGCCAGAGACGGGGGTACCAGAAAAAACACCGGGGAGCTGTTTTTT.

This chain links TRBV7-9 with TRBJ2-7; a weak D match, TRBD1 (6 bases). This CDR3 region has 15 residues. Germline CDR1 is SEHNR and CDR2 is FQNEAQ (reference sequence). Trimming shortened V by 5 bases and J by 0 bases, and 14 bases separated the two germline ends. CDR3 sequence (DNA): TGTGCCAGCAGCCCCGGGACATCACACTCCTACGAGCAGTACTTC. This encodes CASSPGTSHSYEQYF.

This chain joins TRBV6-5 and TRBJ1-3; tentative D call: TRBD1 (5 bases). V dropped 7 bases and J dropped 2 bases, with 15 bases sitting between them. The CDR3 has 15 amino acids. The germline V gene has CDR1 MNHEY and CDR2 SVGAGI. CDR3 amino acids: CASTLSRGAGNTIYF. In DNA form, the CDR3 reads TGTGCCAGCACTCTCTCACGGGGGGCTGGAAACACCATATATTTT.

The genes are TRBV11-3 and TRBJ1-1; 8 bases map to TRBD1. V gave up 1 base and J gave up 0 bases; unmatched junction bases: 1. The CDR3 runs 15 residues. The germline gives CDR1 SGHNT, CDR2 YENEEA. As DNA, the CDR3 is TGTGCCAGCAGCTTAGGACAGGGGTTGAACACTGAAGCTTTCTTT. Its translation is CASSLGQGLNTEAFF.

The chain joins TRBV4-1 to TRBJ2-2, with 7 bases identical to TRBD1. The CDR3 consists of 15 residues. V lost 4 bases, J lost 4 bases, and 6 bases stayed unmatched. The germline V gene encodes CDR1 MGHRA and CDR2 YSYEKL. CDR3: CASSLRDSFTGELFF. The CDR3 bases are TGCGCCAGCAGCCTACGGGACAGCTTCACCGGGGAGCTGTTTTTT.

The gene calls are TRBV10-1 and TRBJ2-7, with a weak D call TRBD1 (5 bases). CDR1 and CDR2 (germline): WNHNN, SYGVQD (reference sequence). With 6 bases removed from V and 5 bases from J, the gap between germline ends came to 11 bases. This CDR3 region has 12 residues. CDR3 protein: CASRPRVDEQYF. CDR3 bases: TGCGCCAGCAGGCCCAGGGTCGACGAGCAGTACTTC.

This sequence joins TRBV9 and TRBJ1-2, with a possible D match to TRBD1 (5 bases). V shed 4 bases and J shed 3 bases, with 16 bases lying between them. Germline-derived CDR1 and CDR2 are SGDLS and YYNGEE. The CDR3 covers 15 residues. The CDR3 spells CASSLGGGTYYGYTF. CDR3 DNA: TGTGCCAGCAGCCTTGGGGGAGGAACTTACTATGGCTACACCTTC.

The rearrangement links TRBV6-2 or TRBV6-3 to TRBJ2-2, with a tentative D call TRBD2 (6 bases). CDR3 length: 15 amino acids. Germline V gene lookup returns CDR1 MNHEY and CDR2 SVGEGT. Trimming took 6 bases from V and 4 from J, leaving 15 bases between them. The CDR3 DNA reads as TGTGCCAGCAGCCCAGGACTAAGGGGCACCGGGGAGCTGTTTTTT. It encodes CASSPGLRGTGELFF.